Presented here are 13 T cell receptor beta chains from one specimen sequenced in a study of a mutant IDH1 vaccine in newly diagnosed glioma. TCRdb's table, derived via immunoSEQ multiplex PCR, lists solely in-frame clones and lacks some. The sample consists of fewer than 60,000 clones, less than 70% of them appearing once. No antigen is known for these receptors. Time point: week 47, end of study. The content of each vaccine dose was 300 ug of mutant IDH1 20-mer peptide, and topical imiquimod accompanied it. The specimen comprised peripheral blood mononuclear cells (PBMCs), sampled from a glioma patient whose treatment included an IDH1 peptide vaccine. The receptors were gathered from a man in his forties or fifties with glioma. Some clones in this sample may be carry-over from other donors' samples.

This sequence joins TRBV7-9 and TRBJ1-2, with D perhaps TRBD1 (5 bases). This CDR3 region has 15 residues. Trimming cost V 5 bases and J 4 bases, with 17 bases left between them. The germline gives CDR1 SEHNR, CDR2 FQNEAQ (reference sequence). The CDR3 reads CASSVSGASSYGYTF. As DNA, the CDR3 is TGTGCCAGCAGCGTTTCCGGGGCCTCGAGCTATGGCTACACCTTC.

This chain links TRBV2 with TRBJ2-7; 9 bases are shared with TRBD1. Germline V lookup: CDR1 SNHLY, CDR2 FYNNEI. V shed 11 bases, J shed 6 bases, and the junction held 11 bases outside the gene matches. The CDR3 spans 13 residues. Written as DNA, the CDR3 is TGTGCCGCAAAGGGACAGGGACAAGGCGAGCAGTACTTC. Its translation is CAAKGQGQGEQYF.

This chain joins TRBV11-2 and TRBJ1-2; D is unclear. With 0 bases removed from V and 6 bases from J, the gap between germline ends came to 14 bases. The germline V gene encodes CDR1 SGHAT and CDR2 FQNNGV. The CDR3 sequence is 15 residues long. Here the CDR3 DNA reads TGTGCCAGCAGCTTAGATCCCGCTTACCTCGATGGCTACACCTTC. Its protein product is CASSLDPAYLDGYTF. Based on the CDR3 plus reference TRBV11-2 and TRBJ1-2, the full variable domain is EAGVAQSPRYKIIEKRQSVAFWCNPISGHATLYWYQQILGQGPKLLIQFQNNGVVDDSQLPKDRFSAERLKGVDSTLKIQPAKLEDSAVYLCASSLDPAYLDGYTFGSGTRLTVV.

The chain employs TRBV7-9 and TRBJ2-7; D remains ambiguous. Looked up from germline, CDR1 is SEHNR and CDR2 is FQNEAQ (reference sequence). The ends were cut back, 5 bases at V and 5 bases at J, with 16 bases in the middle. This CDR3 has 14 residues. As DNA, the CDR3 is TGTGCCAGCAGCCAAGACCCCCTCCAGGACGAGCAGTACTTC. Protein product: CASSQDPLQDEQYF.

This chain joins TRBV4-1 and TRBJ1-5, with D unresolved. Trimming shortened V by 0 bases and J by 7 bases, and 7 bases separated the two germline ends. CDR3 length: 13 amino acids. Per germline, CDR1 MGHRA and CDR2 YSYEKL. The CDR3 DNA follows: TGCGCCAGCAGCCAAGAAGCGGGGCAGCCCCAGCATTTT. Its translation is CASSQEAGQPQHF.

The rearrangement links TRBV9 to TRBJ2-2, with 12 bases identical to TRBD2. This CDR3 has 18 residues. V shed 4 bases and J 2 bases; nucleotides not matched to a gene: 9. Per the germline V gene, CDR1 is SGDLS and CDR2 is YYNGEE. As DNA, the CDR3 is TGTGCCAGCAGCACCCGACTAGCGGGGGACCCAAACACCGGGGAGCTGTTTTTT. Its protein is CASSTRLAGDPNTGELFF.

The chain has TRBV19 and TRBJ1-2; 10 bases agree with TRBD1. J was trimmed by 3 bases and V by 4 bases; bases with no gene match: 8. The germline V gene has CDR1 LNHDA and CDR2 SQIVND (reference sequence). CDR3 length equals 16 residues. The CDR3 sequence: CASSTRVGTGDYGYTF. In DNA, the CDR3 is TGTGCCAGTAGTACCCGGGTCGGGACAGGGGACTATGGCTACACCTTC.

Turning to this clone: Other DNA sequences of this sample code for an identical CDR3. The J gene is TRBJ1-1, the V gene TRBV6-6; tentative D call: TRBD1 (6 bases). CDR1 and CDR2 from the germline V gene are MNHNY and SVGAGI (reference sequence). The ends were cut back, 5 bases at V and 0 bases at J, with 10 bases in the middle. This CDR3 spans 14 amino acids. The CDR3, as DNA: TGTGCCAGCAGTCGCACAGGGTTGAACACTGAAGCTTTCTTT. Its translation is CASSRTGLNTEAFF.

V and J are TRBV19 and TRBJ1-3, with TRBD1 matching over 9 bases. With 5 bases clipped from V and 0 bases from J, the junction kept 2 bases outside the gene matches. This CDR3 region has 15 residues. The V gene's germline CDR1 is LNHDA and CDR2 SQIVND (reference sequence). CDR3 in amino acids: CASSYRGPSGNTIYF. Written as DNA, the CDR3 is TGTGCCAGTAGTTACAGGGGGCCCTCTGGAAACACCATATATTTT.

This chain links TRBV6-5 with TRBJ2-3, with D possibly being TRBD1 (6 bases). Between the trimmed V and J ends, which lost 2 bases and 4 bases, there was a span of 13 bases. The CDR3 loop spans 15 amino acids. CDR1 is MNHEY and CDR2 is SVGAGI in the germline V gene. The CDR3 loop is CASSYVRGVADTQYF. The CDR3 nucleotides read TGTGCCAGCAGTTACGTCAGGGGAGTCGCAGATACGCAGTATTTT.

The chain employs TRBV10-3 and TRBJ1-6; maybe TRBD1 (5 bases). Per germline, CDR1 ENHRY and CDR2 SYGVKD. The V gene lost 6 bases and the J gene lost 3 bases, with 9 bases spanning the gap. The CDR3 covers 14 residues. The CDR3 coding sequence is TGTGCCATCAGGGGGGGTAGCTATAATTCACCCCTCCACTTT. Protein: CAIRGGSYNSPLHF.

The V call is TRBV4-2, the J call TRBJ2-7; 13 bases are a match to TRBD2. The CDR3 spans 16 residues. The trim removed 4 bases at V and 3 bases at J, leaving 6 bases unmatched. Germline CDR1 LGHNA, CDR2 YNFKEQ. The DNA for the CDR3 is TGTGCCAGCAGCCGAGAACTAGCGGGGGGGATCTACGAGCAGTACTTC. Its protein product is CASSRELAGGIYEQYF.

This clone has more than one count but fewer than ten. The chain links TRBV2 to TRBJ1-1; no firm D call. CDR3 length: 11 residues. Germline V gives CDR1 SNHLY, CDR2 FYNNEI. Trimming cost V 7 bases and J 10 bases, with 13 bases left between them. The CDR3 is CASTPGRAAFF. In nucleotides, the CDR3 is TGTGCCAGCACTCCCGGGAGGGCAGCTTTCTTT.